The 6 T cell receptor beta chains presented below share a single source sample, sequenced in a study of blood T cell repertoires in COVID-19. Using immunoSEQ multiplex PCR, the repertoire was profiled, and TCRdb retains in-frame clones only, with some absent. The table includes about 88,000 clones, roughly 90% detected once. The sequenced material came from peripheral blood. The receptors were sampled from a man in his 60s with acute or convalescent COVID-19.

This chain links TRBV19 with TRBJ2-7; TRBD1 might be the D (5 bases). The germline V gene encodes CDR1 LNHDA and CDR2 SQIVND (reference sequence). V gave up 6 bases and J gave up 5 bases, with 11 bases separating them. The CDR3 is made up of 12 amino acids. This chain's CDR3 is CASSQGVNEQYF. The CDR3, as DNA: TGTGCCAGTAGCCAGGGTGTCAACGAGCAGTACTTC.

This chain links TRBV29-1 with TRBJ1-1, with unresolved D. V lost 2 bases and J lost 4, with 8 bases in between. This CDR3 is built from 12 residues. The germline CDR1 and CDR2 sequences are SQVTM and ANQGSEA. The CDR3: CSVEYSGTEAFF. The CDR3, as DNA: TGCAGCGTTGAATACAGCGGCACTGAAGCTTTCTTT.

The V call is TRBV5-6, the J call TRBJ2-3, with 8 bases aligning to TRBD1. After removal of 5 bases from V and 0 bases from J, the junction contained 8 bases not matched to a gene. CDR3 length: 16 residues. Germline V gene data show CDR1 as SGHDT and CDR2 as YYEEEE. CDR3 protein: CASRSGQGGSTDTQYF. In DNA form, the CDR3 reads TGTGCCAGCAGATCCGGACAGGGTGGTAGCACAGATACGCAGTATTTT.

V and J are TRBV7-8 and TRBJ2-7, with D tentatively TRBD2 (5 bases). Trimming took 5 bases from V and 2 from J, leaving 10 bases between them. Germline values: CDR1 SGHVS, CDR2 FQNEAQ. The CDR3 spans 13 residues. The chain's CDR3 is CASSGRETYEQYF. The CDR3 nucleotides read TGTGCCAGCAGCGGTCGGGAAACCTACGAGCAGTACTTC. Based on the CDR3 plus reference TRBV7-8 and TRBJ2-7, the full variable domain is GAGVSQSPRYKVAKRGQDVALRCDPISGHVSLFWYQQALGQGPEFLTYFQNEAQLDKSGLPSDRFFAERPEGSVSTLKIQRTQQEDSAVYLCASSGRETYEQYFGPGTRLTVT.

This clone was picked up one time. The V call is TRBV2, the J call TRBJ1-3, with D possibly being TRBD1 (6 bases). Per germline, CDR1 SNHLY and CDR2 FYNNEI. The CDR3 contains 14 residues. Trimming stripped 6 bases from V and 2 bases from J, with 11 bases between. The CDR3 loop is CASRHGGPGNTIYF. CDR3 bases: TGTGCCAGCAGGCACGGGGGGCCTGGAAACACCATATATTTT.

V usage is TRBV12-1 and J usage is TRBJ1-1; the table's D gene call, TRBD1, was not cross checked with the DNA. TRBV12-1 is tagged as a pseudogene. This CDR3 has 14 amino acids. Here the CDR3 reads CASSPKTVGTEAFF. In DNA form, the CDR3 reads TGTGCCAGCAGCCCAAAGACAGTGGGCACTGAAGCTTTCTTT.